These 32 T cell receptor beta chains share one sample of origin, sequenced in a study of blood T cell repertoires in COVID-19. The assay was immunoSEQ multiplex PCR, and TCRdb's table has in-frame clones only and misses some. This sample has 200,000 to 250,000 clones, with 80% found just once. Sequencing used peripheral blood. These receptor sequences come from a woman between 65 and 79 years old with acute or convalescent COVID-19.

The chain links TRBV9 to TRBJ1-1; D ambiguous. Trimming shortened V by 0 bases and J by 2 bases, and 11 bases separated the two germline ends. The CDR3 loop spans 15 amino acids. In germline, CDR1 is SGDLS, CDR2 YYNGEE. The CDR3 DNA reads TGTGCCAGCAGCGTAGCTTTAGGACTTAACACTGAAGCTTTCTTT. Translation: CASSVALGLNTEAFF.

The chain combines TRBV6-5 with TRBJ1-5, with 7 bases aligning to TRBD1. Trimming at V came to 6 bases and at J to 6 bases, leaving 11 bases not matched to a gene. The CDR3 runs to 15 residues. Germline V lookup: CDR1 MNHEY, CDR2 SVGAGI. The CDR3 protein is CASRHIRDSVQPQHF. The CDR3 DNA reads as TGTGCCAGCAGACATATCCGGGACAGCGTTCAGCCCCAGCATTTT.

The chain recombines TRBV7-2 with TRBJ1-1; D may be TRBD1 (6 bases). Per germline, CDR1 SGHTA and CDR2 FQGNSA. Trimming took off 1 base at V and 4 bases at J, with 10 bases between the two ends. The CDR3 spans 14 residues. The CDR3 nucleotides read TGTGCCAGCAGCTTAGGGGCGACAGGCACTGAAGCTTTCTTT. Encoded protein: CASSLGATGTEAFF.

The DNA for the CDR3 is TGCGCCAGCAGCTTGCAGGTTACAGGGTACGAGCAGTACTTC. Translation: CASSLQVTGYEQYF. The rearrangement links TRBV5-1 to TRBJ2-7; D perhaps matches TRBD1 (6 bases). This CDR3 has 14 residues. V was clipped by 1 base and J by 4 bases, with 12 bases between them. CDR1 and CDR2 (germline): SGHRS, YFSETQ.

The chain employs TRBV4-3 and TRBJ1-4; a weak D match, TRBD1 (5 bases). From germline, CDR1 is LGHNA and CDR2 YSLEER. The CDR3 runs 18 residues. The V gene lost 0 bases and the J gene lost 8 bases, with 22 bases spanning the gap. CDR3 sequence reads: CASSQESRQSGGKEKLFF. CDR3 DNA: TGCGCCAGCAGCCAAGAATCTCGACAGTCGGGTGGAAAAGAAAAACTGTTTTTT.

The CDR3 spells CASSPSLAGGSGANVLTF. Written as DNA, the CDR3 is TGTGCCAGCAGCCCTTCACTAGCGGGGGGCTCTGGGGCCAACGTCCTGACTTTC. V usage is TRBV7-9 and J usage is TRBJ2-6; TRBD2 agrees at 12 bases. Germline CDR1 SEHNR, CDR2 FQNEAQ (reference sequence). The CDR3 sequence is 18 residues long. V dropped 5 bases and J dropped 0; count of bases not matched to a gene: 5.

CDR3 sequence (DNA): TGTGCCAGCAGTTTAGCGGGGACTACCTTCTACGAGCAGTACTTC. Its protein product is CASSLAGTTFYEQYF. The chain has TRBV6-2 or TRBV6-3 and TRBJ2-7, with 8 bases aligning to TRBD2. With 4 bases clipped from V and 3 bases from J, the junction kept 8 bases outside the gene matches. Germline CDR1 is MNHEY and CDR2 is SVGEGT. The CDR3 runs 15 residues.

V gene TRBV6-2 or TRBV6-3 combines with J gene TRBJ2-1, with D maybe TRBD2 (5 bases). Germline values: CDR1 MNHEY, CDR2 SVGEGT. This CDR3 comprises 17 residues. V lost 2 bases to trimming and J lost 1 base, with 15 bases between them. The CDR3 reads CASSYGTGYGSYNEQFF. For the CDR3, the DNA is TGTGCCAGCAGTTACGGAACGGGGTATGGTTCCTACAATGAGCAGTTCTTC.

The J gene is TRBJ1-1, the V gene TRBV11-1; D may be TRBD1 (6 bases). The germline V gene encodes CDR1 SGHAT and CDR2 FQDESV (reference sequence). This CDR3 has 15 amino acids. V was shortened by 5 bases and J by 0 bases, with 13 bases between the two germline ends. Here the CDR3 reads CASSPQGSMNTEAFF. The CDR3 region has the DNA TGTGCCAGCAGCCCACAGGGCTCGATGAACACTGAAGCTTTCTTT.

This clone was observed a single time. The rearrangement uses TRBV7-3 and TRBJ2-6; D is uncertain. Germline CDR1 is SGHTA and CDR2 is FQGTGA. The CDR3 is 15 residues long. V shed 5 bases and J shed 2 bases, with 10 bases lying between them. CDR3 DNA: TGTGCCAGCAGCCCATTCCCCACTGGGGCCAACGTCCTGACTTTC. The encoded protein is CASSPFPTGANVLTF. Using reference TRBV7-3 and TRBJ2-6 for the parts outside the CDR3, the full variable domain is GAGVSQTPSNKVTEKGKYVELRCDPISGHTALYWYRQSLGQGPEFLIYFQGTGAADDSGLPNDRFFAVRPEGSVSTLKIQRTERGDSAVYLCASSPFPTGANVLTFGAGSRLTVL.

The chain employs TRBV6-2 or TRBV6-3 and TRBJ2-4, with D possibly matching TRBD2 (6 bases). The length of the CDR3 is 15 residues. Germline V gene sequence: CDR1 MNHEY, CDR2 SVGEGT. V was trimmed by 5 bases and J by 6 bases, leaving 17 bases between them. CDR3 region: CASSPRRAPPNIQYF. The CDR3 DNA reads as TGTGCCAGCAGTCCCCGGAGGGCACCCCCAAACATTCAGTACTTC.

This sequence joins TRBV14 and TRBJ2-7; D may be TRBD2 (5 bases). V gave up 1 base and J gave up 6 bases, with 13 bases separating them. CDR3 length: 14 amino acids. Per germline, CDR1 SGHDN and CDR2 FVKESK. CDR3 loop: CASSQVNVGVEQYF. CDR3 nucleotide sequence: TGTGCCAGCAGCCAAGTCAATGTCGGGGTCGAGCAGTACTTC.

The rearrangement uses TRBV11-3 and TRBJ2-2; a possible D gene is TRBD2 (7 bases). V lost 6 bases and J 7 bases, leaving 15 bases between the germline ends. CDR3 length equals 14 residues. CDR1 is SGHNT and CDR2 is YENEEA in the germline V gene. The CDR3: CASSLGEGHGELFF. DNA of the CDR3: TGTGCCAGCAGTTTGGGGGAGGGACACGGGGAGCTGTTTTTT.

The V call is TRBV18, the J call TRBJ2-1, with 8 bases matching TRBD1. Germline trimming cut 2 bases from V and 6 bases from J; bases unmatched to any gene: 6. CDR1 is KGHSH, CDR2 LQKENI, per germline. CDR3 length: 15 amino acids. The CDR3 DNA reads TGTGCCAGCTCACCAAGCACAGGGGGGCCCAATGAGCAGTTCTTC. Its protein product is CASSPSTGGPNEQFF.

This chain joins TRBV4-2 and TRBJ2-2, with 8 bases identical to TRBD2. The CDR3 consists of 19 residues. Trimming cost V 2 bases and J 8 bases; bases outside gene matches: 19. The germline gives CDR1 LGHNA, CDR2 YNFKEQ. The CDR3: CASSQNALINSGTSGELFF. CDR3 nucleotides: TGTGCCAGCAGCCAAAACGCACTAATAAATTCCGGGACTAGTGGGGAGCTGTTTTTT.

The V call is TRBV10-3, the J call TRBJ2-2; TRBD2 is a possible D gene (7 bases). This CDR3 comprises 12 residues. Germline V lookup: CDR1 ENHRY, CDR2 SYGVKD. Trimming pared 10 bases from V and 4 bases from J, leaving 10 bases between. The CDR3 region has the DNA TGTGCCACCCGGGGGGCCACCGGGGAGCTGTTTTTT. This gives the protein CATRGATGELFF.

The chain uses TRBV9 and TRBJ1-5; D is unresolved. The CDR3 consists of 13 residues. Germline V lookup: CDR1 SGDLS, CDR2 YYNGEE. The germline V and J ends were trimmed by 1 base and 6 bases, with 8 bases remaining between them. The CDR3, as DNA: TGTGCCAGCAGCGTATCGGTCGGTCAGCCCCAGCATTTT. This sequence encodes CASSVSVGQPQHF.

This rearrangement joins TRBV3-1 (or the pseudogene TRBV3-2) to TRBJ1-4, with 9 bases aligning to TRBD1. This CDR3 spans 14 amino acids. J gave up 10 bases and V 4 bases, and 7 bases lay outside the gene matches. Germline V gene lookup returns CDR1 LGHDT and CDR2 YNNKEL (reference sequence). The CDR3 DNA reads as TGTGCCAGCAGCCCAGACAGGGGGTACCGAAAACTGTTTTTT. This sequence encodes CASSPDRGYRKLFF.

Note on this clone: Other nucleotide sequences in the sample specify the same CDR3. The genes are TRBV12-3 or TRBV12-4 and TRBJ1-5; perhaps TRBD1 as D (6 bases). This CDR3 spans 13 amino acids. Trimming shortened V by 6 bases and J by 4 bases, and 10 bases separated the two germline ends. The CDR3: CASSLDRNQPQHF. The CDR3 nucleotides read TGTGCCAGCAGCCTGGACAGAAATCAGCCCCAGCATTTT.

The chain joins TRBV5-4 to TRBJ2-3; the match to TRBD1 covers 11 bases. CDR1 SGHNT and CDR2 YYREEE come from the germline V gene (reference sequence). This CDR3 spans 15 amino acids. J gave up 6 bases and V 4 bases, and 7 bases lay outside the gene matches. The CDR3 DNA follows: TGTGCCAGCAGCCTCGAGGACAGGGGGCAGGATACGCAGTATTTT. It codes for CASSLEDRGQDTQYF.

The gene calls are TRBV21-1 and TRBJ1-1; the table's D call, TRBD1, has no DNA check behind it. TRBV21-1 is an annotated pseudogene. This CDR3 has 16 residues. The CDR3 reads CASSPHRGQGDTEAFF. The CDR3 nucleotides are TGTGCCAGCAGCCCTCATAGGGGACAGGGAGATACTGAAGCTTTCTTT.

This clone has more than one count but fewer than ten. The gene calls are TRBV18 and TRBJ2-1; 11 positions match TRBD1. V lost 4 bases to trimming and J lost 4 bases; unmatched junction nucleotides: 3. The CDR3 has 15 residues. Germline CDR1 is KGHSH and CDR2 is LQKENI. The CDR3 reads CASSLRDRGYNEQFF. As DNA, the CDR3 is TGTGCCAGCTCACTTCGGGACAGGGGGTACAATGAGCAGTTCTTC.

This clone has more than one count but fewer than ten. The rearrangement links TRBV2 to TRBJ1-6, with 7 positions matching TRBD1. The ends lost 6 bases at V and 8 bases at J; junction bases unmatched: 4. The germline CDR1 and CDR2 sequences are SNHLY and FYNNEI. CDR3 length: 13 residues. CDR3 DNA sequence: TGTGCCAGCAGGACAGGGTTGGATTCACCCCTCCACTTT. Translation: CASRTGLDSPLHF.

The chain employs TRBV6-5 and TRBJ1-1, with no clear D. The CDR3 is made up of 15 amino acids. Germline V lookup: CDR1 MNHEY, CDR2 SVGAGI. V was clipped by 8 bases and J by 0 bases, with 16 bases between them. CDR3 protein: CASFPGGAMNTEAFF. DNA of the CDR3: TGTGCCAGCTTCCCGGGAGGAGCTATGAACACTGAAGCTTTCTTT.

The chain couples TRBV15 to TRBJ2-3; 8 bases are shared with TRBD2. Per germline, CDR1 LNHNV and CDR2 YYDKDF (reference sequence). V trimming: 2 bases; J trimming: 2 bases; junction bases outside the gene matches: 6. The CDR3 is made up of 16 amino acids. The CDR3: CATSRTGTRFTDTQYF. CDR3 nucleotides: TGTGCCACCAGCAGAACAGGGACTAGATTCACAGATACGCAGTATTTT.

The J gene is TRBJ2-3, the V gene TRBV7-2, with TRBD1 as a possible D gene (6 bases). V was pared by 5 bases and J by 7 bases, with 13 bases between. Germline V CDR1 and CDR2: SGHTA, FQGNSA. The CDR3 sequence is 13 residues long. The CDR3 DNA reads as TGTGCCAGCAGCGGACTGGGGGCGTATACGCAGTATTTT. Residues: CASSGLGAYTQYF.

The V and J genes are TRBV18 and TRBJ2-5; 7 nucleotides agree with TRBD1. The junction had 3 bases not matched to a gene; V was cut back by 0 bases and J by 2 bases. CDR1 and CDR2 from the germline V gene are KGHSH and LQKENI. The CDR3 totals 15 residues. The CDR3 region is CASSPPTGQQETQYF. The DNA for the CDR3 is TGTGCCAGCTCACCACCAACGGGACAGCAAGAGACCCAGTACTTC. The full variable domain, in which reference TRBV18 and TRBJ2-5 provide the parts outside the CDR3, is NAGVMQNPRHLVRRRGQEARLRCSPMKGHSHVYWYRQLPEEGLKFMVYLQKENIIDESGMPKERFSAEFPKEGPSILRIQQVVRGDSAAYFCASSPPTGQQETQYFGPGTRLLVL.

The chain joins TRBV5-7 to TRBJ1-5; 7 positions match TRBD1. TRBV5-7 is reported as an ORF; its role is uncertain. The V and J ends lost 0 bases and 0 bases, in that order; junction bases with no gene match: 0. The CDR3 runs 15 residues. CDR3 amino acids: CASSLGQGSNQPQHF. Written as DNA, the CDR3 is TGTGCCAGCAGCTTGGGACAGGGTAGCAATCAGCCCCAGCATTTT.

This clone was recorded a few times. The chain recombines TRBV19 with TRBJ1-5; 12 bases are shared with TRBD1. Germline lookup yields CDR1 LNHDA and CDR2 SQIVND (reference sequence). V trimming: 5 bases; J trimming: 6 bases; junction bases outside the gene matches: 8. This CDR3 region has 16 residues. CDR3 in DNA: TGTGCCAGTAGTCCCGGGACAGGGGGCTTGGGTCAGCCCCAGCATTTT. Encoded protein: CASSPGTGGLGQPQHF.

The rearrangement joins TRBV5-1 to TRBJ2-1; TRBD1 matches at 12 bases. CDR1 and CDR2 (germline): SGHRS, YFSETQ. J gave up 7 bases and V 9 bases, and 14 bases lay outside the gene matches. The CDR3 runs 16 residues. Here the CDR3 DNA reads TGCGCCACCTCCGACCCGGCGGGACAGGGGGCTAATGAGCAGTTCTTC. Its translation: CATSDPAGQGANEQFF.

Comments on this clone: This specimen includes other DNA sequences encoding the same CDR3. CDR3 sequence reads: CASSPGTGRTDTQYF. The CDR3 DNA follows: TGTGCCAGCAGTCCCGGGACAGGACGCACAGATACGCAGTATTTT. V usage is TRBV6-5 and J usage is TRBJ2-3; TRBD1 agrees at 8 bases. CDR3 length equals 15 residues. CDR1 is MNHEY and CDR2 is SVGAGI in the germline V gene. V shed 5 bases and J 1 base; nucleotides not matched to a gene: 5.

The chain uses TRBV6-5 and TRBJ1-5, with unresolved D. Germline CDR1 and CDR2: MNHEY and SVGAGI. V gave up 7 bases and J gave up 5 bases, with 18 bases separating them. The CDR3 loop spans 15 amino acids. The CDR3 sequence: CASINSHLADQPQHF. The CDR3 DNA sequence: TGTGCCAGCATAAACAGTCACCTAGCGGATCAGCCCCAGCATTTT.